Each of the 10 T cell receptor beta chains below was sequenced from the same sample in a study of blood T cell repertoires in COVID-19. Clones were read by immunoSEQ multiplex PCR, and TCRdb kept only the in-frame ones, dropping some. Of some 190,000 clones listed, 75% to 90% are singletons. The sample consisted of peripheral blood. These TCRs come from a woman aged 55-75 years with acute or convalescent COVID-19.

The V gene is TRBV7-8, the J gene TRBJ2-5; D is possibly TRBD2 (6 bases). V lost 6 bases and J 2 bases, leaving 25 bases between the germline ends. Per germline, CDR1 SGHVS and CDR2 FQNEAQ. This CDR3 contains 18 residues. The CDR3 DNA reads as TGTGCCAGCAGTTTAAACGGCGGGGCTGATCATTCTCAAGAGACCCAGTACTTC. As protein: CASSLNGGADHSQETQYF.

The rearrangement uses TRBV18 and TRBJ1-3; no reliable D call. Germline lookup yields CDR1 KGHSH and CDR2 LQKENI. CDR3 length: 17 amino acids. The V and J ends lost 3 bases and 2 bases respectively, with 17 bases between them. The CDR3: CASSPSSGPRTGNTIYF. The CDR3 nucleotides read TGTGCCAGCTCACCCAGCTCAGGTCCCCGGACTGGAAACACCATATATTTT.

V gene TRBV4-2 combines with J gene TRBJ1-1; 8 positions match TRBD1. V lost 3 bases to trimming and J lost 10 bases; unmatched junction nucleotides: 10. The germline V gene has CDR1 LGHNA and CDR2 YNFKEQ. The CDR3 consists of 14 residues. The CDR3 sequence: CASSQEPGGRGAFF. CDR3 coding DNA: TGTGCCAGCAGCCAGGAGCCAGGGGGCCGGGGAGCTTTCTTT.

This clone was picked up a small number of times. The rearrangement links TRBV5-1 to TRBJ2-1; 7 bases are shared with TRBD2. V gave up 0 bases and J gave up 10 bases; unmatched junction bases: 10. Per the germline V gene, CDR1 is SGHRS and CDR2 is YFSETQ. This CDR3 comprises 15 residues. Here the CDR3 reads CASSLGEGAAEEQFF. Here the CDR3 DNA reads TGCGCCAGCAGCTTGGGGGAGGGAGCCGCGGAGGAGCAGTTCTTC.

The V call is TRBV5-4, the J call TRBJ1-2; 7 bases match TRBD1. CDR1 is SGHNT and CDR2 is YYREEE in the germline V gene (reference sequence). The CDR3 spans 13 residues. V shed 4 bases and J 7 bases; nucleotides not matched to a gene: 7. The CDR3 nucleotides are TGTGCCAGCAGCAGGGACAGCGAGGGTGGCTACACCTTC. Residues: CASSRDSEGGYTF.

This clone was detected only once. The chain joins TRBV10-3 to TRBJ1-2; 7 bases are shared with TRBD1. CDR1 and CDR2 (germline): ENHRY, SYGVKD. J lost 4 bases, V lost 0 bases, and 8 bases had no gene match. This CDR3 has 16 residues. Here the CDR3 DNA reads TGTGCCATCAGTGAGTCCAGGCAGGGGGGCTCCTATGGCTACACCTTC. Translating gives CAISESRQGGSYGYTF.

The chain joins TRBV6-5 to TRBJ2-7; TRBD2 matches at 8 bases. V shed 0 bases and J 6 bases; nucleotides not matched to a gene: 7. Germline CDR1 and CDR2: MNHEY and SVGAGI. The CDR3 is 15 residues long. The CDR3 sequence is CASSYSQAGASEQYV. CDR3 sequence (DNA): TGTGCCAGCAGTTACTCCCAAGCGGGAGCGTCCGAGCAGTACGTC.

CDR3 DNA sequence: TGTGCCAGCAAATGGGACTTCCTCACCGGGGAGCTGTTTTTT. Translated, it gives CASKWDFLTGELFF. This chain connects TRBV6-5 to TRBJ2-2; perhaps TRBD2 as D (6 bases). The CDR3 spans 14 residues. With 7 bases removed from V and 4 bases from J, the gap between germline ends came to 13 bases. Germline V CDR1 and CDR2: MNHEY, SVGAGI.

This clone has more than one count but fewer than ten. The rearrangement uses TRBV19 and TRBJ1-5; D not certain. Trimming took off 6 bases at V and 9 bases at J, with 12 bases between the two ends. CDR1 and CDR2 (germline): LNHDA, SQIVND (reference sequence). The CDR3 sequence is 12 residues long. The CDR3: CASSLRSGPQHF. DNA of the CDR3: TGTGCCAGTAGCCTGAGGTCGGGGCCCCAGCATTTT.

This chain uses TRBV3-1 (or the pseudogene TRBV3-2) with TRBJ1-4; 7 positions agree with TRBD1. Per germline, CDR1 LGHDT and CDR2 YNNKEL (reference sequence). With V trimmed by 4 bases and J by 0 bases, 8 bases remained unmatched. This CDR3 comprises 17 residues. CDR3 coding DNA: TGTGCCAGCAGCCCTCTGACAGGGAGTTCAACTAATGAAAAACTGTTTTTT. Its translation: CASSPLTGSSTNEKLFF.